The clone carrying this T cell receptor (beta chain) was detected ten times or more. Its antigen is still unknown. The sample comes from a study of regulatory T cells in long-lasting Graves disease. Trimming cost V 5 bases and J 2 bases, with 13 bases left between them. CDR1 and CDR2 (germline): MNHEY, SMNVEV (reference sequence). CDR3 length: 15 residues. CDR3-region Arm-PCR and iRepertoire HTBI primers produced the TCR beta libraries. TCRdb re-derived calls from the multiplex PCR reads in MiXCR, one entry per CDR3 protein. Of fewer than 400,000 distinct CDR3 sequences detected, around 20% appear once; the ten largest clones hold 29%. The time point denotes: persistent/refractory GD, antithyroid drugs over 5 years with positive TRAb. Preparation of the TCR library used RNA extracted from PBMCs. EDTA tubes received roughly 8.6 milliliters of drawn peripheral blood. Findings of the study overall: Public clonotype sharing was higher in persistent than newly diagnosed patients. Newly diagnosed Graves' patients exceeded persistent ones in TCR diversity. Newly diagnosed disease favored TRBV20-1 and TRBJ2-1 over persistent disease.

The chain has TRBV27 and TRBJ2-1; D might be TRBD1 or TRBD2, each matching 6 bases. The source is a female donor with Graves disease. Sequencing was performed on peripheral blood mononuclear cells (PBMCs), taken when the disease was refractory, from a patient treated with antithyroid drugs. The CDR3 spells CASSRARGAYNEQFF. As DNA, the CDR3 is TGTGCCAGCAGTCGCGCTAGGGGGGCCTACAATGAGCAGTTCTTC.